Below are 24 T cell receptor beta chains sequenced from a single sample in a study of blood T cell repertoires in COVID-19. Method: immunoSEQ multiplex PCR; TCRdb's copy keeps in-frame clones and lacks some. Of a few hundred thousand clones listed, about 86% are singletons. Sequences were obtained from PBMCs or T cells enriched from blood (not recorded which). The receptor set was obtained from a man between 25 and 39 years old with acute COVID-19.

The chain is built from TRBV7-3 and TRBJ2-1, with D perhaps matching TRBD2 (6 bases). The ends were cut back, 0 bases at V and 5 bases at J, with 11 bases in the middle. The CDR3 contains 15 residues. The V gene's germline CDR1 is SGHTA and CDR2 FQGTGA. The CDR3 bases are TGTGCCAGCAGCTTAACGAGGACTACCAACAATGAGCAGTTCTTC. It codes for CASSLTRTTNNEQFF.

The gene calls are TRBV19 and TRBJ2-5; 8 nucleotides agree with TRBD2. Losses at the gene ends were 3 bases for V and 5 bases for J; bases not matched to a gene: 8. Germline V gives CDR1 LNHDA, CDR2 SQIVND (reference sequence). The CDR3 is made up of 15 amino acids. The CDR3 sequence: CASSIVGGGRETQYF. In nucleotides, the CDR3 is TGTGCCAGTAGTATCGTCGGGGGGGGCCGTGAGACCCAGTACTTC. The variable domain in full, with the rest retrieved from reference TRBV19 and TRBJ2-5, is DGGITQSPKYLFRKEGQNVTLSCEQNLNHDAMYWYRQDPGQGLRLIYYSQIVNDFQKGDIAEGYSVSREKKESFPLTVTSAQKNPTAFYLCASSIVGGGRETQYFGPGTRLLVL.

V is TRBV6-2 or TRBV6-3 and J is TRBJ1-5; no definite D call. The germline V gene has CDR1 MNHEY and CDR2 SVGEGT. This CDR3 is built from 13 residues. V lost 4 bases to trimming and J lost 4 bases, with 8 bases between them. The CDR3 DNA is TGTGCCAGCAGTTTCGGTGAAAATCAGCCCCAGCATTTT. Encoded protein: CASSFGENQPQHF.

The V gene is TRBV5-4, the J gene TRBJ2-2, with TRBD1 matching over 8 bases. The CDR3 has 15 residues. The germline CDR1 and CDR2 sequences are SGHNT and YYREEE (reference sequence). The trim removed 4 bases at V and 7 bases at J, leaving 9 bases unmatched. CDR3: CASSPQDRAIGELFF. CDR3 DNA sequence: TGTGCCAGCAGCCCACAGGACAGGGCCATCGGGGAGCTGTTTTTT.

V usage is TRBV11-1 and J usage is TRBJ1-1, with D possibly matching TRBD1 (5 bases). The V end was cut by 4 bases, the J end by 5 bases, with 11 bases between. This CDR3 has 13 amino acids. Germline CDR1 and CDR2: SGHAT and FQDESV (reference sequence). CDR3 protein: CASSSGGRTEAFF. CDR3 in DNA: TGTGCCAGCAGCTCCGGGGGGAGGACTGAAGCTTTCTTT. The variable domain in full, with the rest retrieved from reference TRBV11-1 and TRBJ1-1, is EAEVAQSPRYKITEKSQAVAFWCDPISGHATLYWYRQILGQGPELLVQFQDESVVDDSQLPKDRFSAERLKGVDSTLKIQPAELGDSAMYLCASSSGGRTEAFFGQGTRLTVV.

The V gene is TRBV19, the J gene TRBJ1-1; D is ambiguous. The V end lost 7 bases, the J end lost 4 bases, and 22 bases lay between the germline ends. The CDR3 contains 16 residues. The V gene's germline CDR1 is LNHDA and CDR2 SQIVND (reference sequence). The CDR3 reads CASMGSGRQRFTEAFF. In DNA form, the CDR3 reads TGTGCCAGTATGGGAAGCGGTCGGCAGAGATTCACTGAAGCTTTCTTT.

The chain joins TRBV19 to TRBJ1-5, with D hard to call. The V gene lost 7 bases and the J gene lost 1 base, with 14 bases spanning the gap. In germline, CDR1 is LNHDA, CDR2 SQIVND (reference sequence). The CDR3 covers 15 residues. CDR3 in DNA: TGTGCCAGTAAAATCGGGGTTAGGAGCAATCAGCCCCAGCATTTT. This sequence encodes CASKIGVRSNQPQHF.

The chain's CDR3 is CATSIGQVNTEAFF. CDR3 nucleotides: TGTGCCACCAGCATTGGGCAGGTGAACACTGAAGCTTTCTTT. The chain carries TRBV15 and TRBJ1-1, with unresolved D. Trimming left V 4 bases short and J 0 bases short, with 9 bases between. The CDR3 is 14 amino acids. The germline V gene encodes CDR1 LNHNV and CDR2 YYDKDF (reference sequence).

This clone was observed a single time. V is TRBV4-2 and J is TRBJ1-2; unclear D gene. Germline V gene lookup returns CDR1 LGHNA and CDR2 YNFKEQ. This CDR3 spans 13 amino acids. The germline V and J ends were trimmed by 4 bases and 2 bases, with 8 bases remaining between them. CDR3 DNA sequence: TGTGCCAGCAGCCCCAACAGCAACTATGGCTACACCTTC. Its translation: CASSPNSNYGYTF.

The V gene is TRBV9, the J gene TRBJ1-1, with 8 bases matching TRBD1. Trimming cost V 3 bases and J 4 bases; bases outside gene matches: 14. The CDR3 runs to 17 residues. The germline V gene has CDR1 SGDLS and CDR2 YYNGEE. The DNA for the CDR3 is TGTGCCAGCAGCGAACTTGGGACAGGAGATTTCGGCACTGAAGCTTTCTTT. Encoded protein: CASSELGTGDFGTEAFF.

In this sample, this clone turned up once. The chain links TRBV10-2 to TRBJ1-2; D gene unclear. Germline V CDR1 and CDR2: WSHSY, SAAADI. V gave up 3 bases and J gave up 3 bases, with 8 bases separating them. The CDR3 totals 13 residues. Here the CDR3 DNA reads TGCGCCAGCAGTGACTTCGGGGACTATGGCTACACCTTC. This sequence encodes CASSDFGDYGYTF.

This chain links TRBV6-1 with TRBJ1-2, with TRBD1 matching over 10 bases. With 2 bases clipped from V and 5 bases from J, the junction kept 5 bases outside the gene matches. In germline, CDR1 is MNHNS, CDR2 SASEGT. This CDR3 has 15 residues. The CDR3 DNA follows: TGTGCCAGCAGTGAACTAGGACAGGGGGAATATGGCTACACCTTC. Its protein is CASSELGQGEYGYTF.

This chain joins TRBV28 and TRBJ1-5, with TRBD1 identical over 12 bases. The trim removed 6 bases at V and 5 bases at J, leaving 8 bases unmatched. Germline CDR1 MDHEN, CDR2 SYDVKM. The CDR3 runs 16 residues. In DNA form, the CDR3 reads TGTGCCAGCAGACAACCGGGACAGGGGGCGGATCAGCCCCAGCATTTT. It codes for CASRQPGQGADQPQHF.

The CDR3 sequence is CASSRIQGARYEQYV. The CDR3 DNA is TGCGCCAGCAGTCGAATACAGGGGGCGCGATACGAGCAGTACGTC. The chain links TRBV23-1 to TRBJ2-7; 9 bases line up with TRBD1. TRBV23-1 is placed among ORFs of uncertain function. The CDR3 totals 15 residues. V was clipped by 4 bases and J by 4 bases; unmatched bases: 8.

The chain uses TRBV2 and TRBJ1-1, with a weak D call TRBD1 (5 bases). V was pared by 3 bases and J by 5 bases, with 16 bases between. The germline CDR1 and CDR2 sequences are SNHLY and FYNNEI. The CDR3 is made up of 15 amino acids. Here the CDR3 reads CASSEDLGGGTEAFF. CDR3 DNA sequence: TGTGCCAGCAGTGAGGATTTAGGTGGGGGGACTGAAGCTTTCTTT.

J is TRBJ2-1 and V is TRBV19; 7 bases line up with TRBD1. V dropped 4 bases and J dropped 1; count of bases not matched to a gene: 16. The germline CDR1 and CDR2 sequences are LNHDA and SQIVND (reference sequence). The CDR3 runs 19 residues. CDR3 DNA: TGTGCCAGTAGTAAGGGACAGTTCGCTGGCGCGGGTTCCTACAATGAGCAGTTCTTC. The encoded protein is CASSKGQFAGAGSYNEQFF.

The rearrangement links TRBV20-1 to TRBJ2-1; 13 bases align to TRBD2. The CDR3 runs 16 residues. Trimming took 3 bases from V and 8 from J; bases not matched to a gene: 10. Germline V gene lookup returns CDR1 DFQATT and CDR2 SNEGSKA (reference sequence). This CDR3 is CSASKLAGGDSDEQFF. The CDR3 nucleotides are TGCAGTGCTAGTAAACTAGCGGGAGGGGATAGCGATGAGCAGTTCTTC.

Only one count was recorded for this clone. As DNA, the CDR3 is TGTGCCAGCAGCGCACTAGACAGGAATGAGCAGTTCTTC. It encodes CASSALDRNEQFF. The chain combines TRBV7-6 with TRBJ2-1; perhaps TRBD1 as D (6 bases). This CDR3 region has 13 residues. Trimming shortened V by 5 bases and J by 7 bases, and 12 bases separated the two germline ends. Germline CDR1 reads SGHVS; CDR2 reads FNYEAQ.

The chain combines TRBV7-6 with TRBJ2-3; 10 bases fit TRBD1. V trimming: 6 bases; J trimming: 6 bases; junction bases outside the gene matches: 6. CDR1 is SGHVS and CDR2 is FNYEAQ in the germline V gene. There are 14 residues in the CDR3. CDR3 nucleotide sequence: TGTGCCAGCAGACCGGGACAGGGGATGGATACGCAGTATTTT. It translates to CASRPGQGMDTQYF.

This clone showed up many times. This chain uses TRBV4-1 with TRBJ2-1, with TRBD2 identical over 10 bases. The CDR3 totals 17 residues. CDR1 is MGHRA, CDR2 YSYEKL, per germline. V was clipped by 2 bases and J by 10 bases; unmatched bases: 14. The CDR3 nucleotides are TGCGCCAGCAGCCAAAAATCCGGGACTAGCGCGCCTGCGGAGCAGTTCTTC. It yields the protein CASSQKSGTSAPAEQFF.

CDR3 DNA sequence: TGTGCCAGCAGCCCTGGACAGCTCTATGGCTACACCTTC. Encoded protein: CASSPGQLYGYTF. The chain employs TRBV5-6 and TRBJ1-2; tentatively, D is TRBD1 (6 bases). With 4 bases removed from V and 4 bases from J, the gap between germline ends came to 11 bases. The CDR3 is 13 residues long. Germline V gene data show CDR1 as SGHDT and CDR2 as YYEEEE.

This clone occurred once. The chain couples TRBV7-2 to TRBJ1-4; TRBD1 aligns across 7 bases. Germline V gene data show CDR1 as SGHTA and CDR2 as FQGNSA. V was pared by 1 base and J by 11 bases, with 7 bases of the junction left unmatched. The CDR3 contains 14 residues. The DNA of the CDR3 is TGTGCCAGCAGCTTAGATAACAGGGGACTGAAACTGTTTTTT. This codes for CASSLDNRGLKLFF.

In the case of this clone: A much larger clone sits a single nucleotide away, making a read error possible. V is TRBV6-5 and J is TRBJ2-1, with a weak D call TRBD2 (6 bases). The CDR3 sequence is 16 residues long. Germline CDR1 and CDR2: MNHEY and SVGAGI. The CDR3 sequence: CTSSWGTRPSYNEQFF. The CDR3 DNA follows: TGTACCAGCAGTTGGGGGACTCGACCCTCCTACAATGAGCAGTTCTTC.

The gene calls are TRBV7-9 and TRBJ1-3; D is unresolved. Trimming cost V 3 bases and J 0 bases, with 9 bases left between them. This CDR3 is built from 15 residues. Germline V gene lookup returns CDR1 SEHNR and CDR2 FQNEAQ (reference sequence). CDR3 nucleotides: TGTGCCAGCAGCTTCCCTTACAGCTCTGGAAACACCATATATTTT. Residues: CASSFPYSSGNTIYF.